The entry below gives a single T cell receptor beta chain sequence along with its context. These data belong to a study of blood T cell repertoires in COVID-19. Across the study: PBMCs, B-cell-depleted T cells, or T cells provided the cDNA or gDNA that made up the material.

In the authors' methods: Estimates of nucleated cell counts were drawn from the amplification of reference gene primers. Some clones are missing from TCRdb's copy, which holds only in-frame ones; the method was immunoSEQ multiplex PCR. D and trimming were read from the DNA, whereas the V and J calls and clone size are those reported in that table. The sample contains about 170,000 clones, 88% of which appear only once. The CDR3 has 12 residues. V lost 7 bases and J lost 5, with 15 bases in between. Germline V CDR1 and CDR2: SQVTM, ANQGSEA. Sequenced: peripheral blood. The source of this sequence is a man in his fifties or sixties who had recovered from COVID-19. The V gene is TRBV29-1, the J gene TRBJ2-7; possibly TRBD1 for D (6 bases). CDR3 loop: CSATTGSHEQYF. CDR3 sequence (DNA): TGCAGCGCCACGACAGGCTCGCACGAGCAGTACTTC.